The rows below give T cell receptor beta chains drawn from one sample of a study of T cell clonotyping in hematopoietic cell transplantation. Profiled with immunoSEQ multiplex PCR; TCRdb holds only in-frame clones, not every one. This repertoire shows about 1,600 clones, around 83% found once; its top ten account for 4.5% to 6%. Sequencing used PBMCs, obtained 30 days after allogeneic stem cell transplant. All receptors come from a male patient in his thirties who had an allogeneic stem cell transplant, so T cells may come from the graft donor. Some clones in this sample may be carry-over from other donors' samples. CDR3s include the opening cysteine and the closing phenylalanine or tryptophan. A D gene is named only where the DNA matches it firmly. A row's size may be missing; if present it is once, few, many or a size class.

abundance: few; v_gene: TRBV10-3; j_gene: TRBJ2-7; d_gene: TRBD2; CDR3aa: CAIREGLGPYEQYF; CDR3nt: TGTGCCATCCGGGAGGGACTAGGGCCCTACGAGCAGTACTTC
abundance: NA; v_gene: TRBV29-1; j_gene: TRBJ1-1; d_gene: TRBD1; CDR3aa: CSFGQGQTEAFF; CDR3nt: TGCAGCTTTGGACAGGGTCAAACTGAAGCTTTCTTT
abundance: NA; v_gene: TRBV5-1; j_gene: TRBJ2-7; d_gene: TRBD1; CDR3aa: CASSSGQEVHEQYF; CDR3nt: TGCGCCAGCAGCTCTGGACAGGAGGTCCACGAGCAGTACTTC
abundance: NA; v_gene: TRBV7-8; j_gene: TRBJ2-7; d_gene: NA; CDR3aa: CASSLAGTVSSYEQYF; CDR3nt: TGTGCCAGCAGCTTAGCGGGGACGGTAAGCTCCTACGAGCAGTACTTC
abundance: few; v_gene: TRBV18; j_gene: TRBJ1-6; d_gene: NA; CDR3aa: CASSPDPTMNSPLHF; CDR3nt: TGTGCCAGCTCACCCGACCCGACCATGAATTCACCCCTCCACTTT
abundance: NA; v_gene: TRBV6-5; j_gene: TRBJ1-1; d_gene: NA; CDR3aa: CASSWSGGNTEAFF; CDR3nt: TGTGCCAGCAGTTGGAGCGGAGGGAACACTGAAGCTTTCTTT
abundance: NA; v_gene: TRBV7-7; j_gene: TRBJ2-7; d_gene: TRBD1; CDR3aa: CASSRGQGSSYEQYF; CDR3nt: TGTGCTAGCAGCCGGGGACAGGGGAGCTCCTACGAGCAGTACTTC
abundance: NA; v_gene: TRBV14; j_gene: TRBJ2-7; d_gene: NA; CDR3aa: CASSPTRGEQYF; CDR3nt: TGTGCCAGCAGCCCTACGCGCGGCGAGCAGTACTTC
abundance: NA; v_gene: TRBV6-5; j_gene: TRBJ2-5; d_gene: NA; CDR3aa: CASSSTGLETQYF; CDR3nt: TGTGCCAGCAGCTCAACAGGGCTTGAGACCCAGTACTTC
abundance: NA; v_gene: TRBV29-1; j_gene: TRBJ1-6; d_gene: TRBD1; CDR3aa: CSVRDRNNSPLHF; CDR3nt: TGCAGCGTCCGGGACAGAAATAATTCACCCCTCCACTTT
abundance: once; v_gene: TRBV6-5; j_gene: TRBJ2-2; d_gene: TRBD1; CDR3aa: CASSYGDRGLTGELFF; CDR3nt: TGTGCCAGCAGTTACGGAGACAGGGGGCTCACCGGGGAGCTGTTTTTT
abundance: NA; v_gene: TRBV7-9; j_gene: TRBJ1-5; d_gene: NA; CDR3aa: CASSSGLMSNQPQHF; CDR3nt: TGTGCCAGCAGCTCAGGACTGATGAGCAATCAGCCCCAGCATTTT
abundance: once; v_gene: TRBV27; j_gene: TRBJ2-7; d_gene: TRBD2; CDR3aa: CASSIPGTSIYEQYF; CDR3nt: TGTGCCAGCAGTATCCCGGGGACTAGCATCTACGAGCAGTACTTC
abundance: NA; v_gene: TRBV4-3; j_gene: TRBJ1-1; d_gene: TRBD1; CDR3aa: CASSQDRGLGTEAFF; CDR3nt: TGCGCCAGCAGCCAAGACAGGGGGCTAGGCACTGAAGCTTTCTTT
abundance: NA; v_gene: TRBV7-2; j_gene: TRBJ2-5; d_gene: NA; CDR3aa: CASSLSQGRETQYF; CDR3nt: TGTGCCAGCAGCTTAAGTCAGGGAAGAGAGACCCAGTACTTC
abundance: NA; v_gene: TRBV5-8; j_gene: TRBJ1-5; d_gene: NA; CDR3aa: CASSTDRSGQPQHF; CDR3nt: TGTGCCAGCAGTACGGACAGAAGCGGGCAGCCCCAGCATTTT
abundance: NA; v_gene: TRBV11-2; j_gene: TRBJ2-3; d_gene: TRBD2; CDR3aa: CASSLRGGRSDTQYF; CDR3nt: TGTGCCAGCAGCTTACGGGGCGGGAGGTCAGATACGCAGTATTTT
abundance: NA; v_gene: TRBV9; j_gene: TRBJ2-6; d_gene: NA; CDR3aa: CASSVGRPGANVLAF; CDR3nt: TGTGCCAGCAGCGTAGGCCGTCCTGGGGCCAACGTCCTGGCTTTC
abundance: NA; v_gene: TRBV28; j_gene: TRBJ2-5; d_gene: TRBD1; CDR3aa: CASSSGGLETQYF; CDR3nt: TGTGCCAGCAGTTCAGGGGGCTTAGAGACCCAGTACTTC
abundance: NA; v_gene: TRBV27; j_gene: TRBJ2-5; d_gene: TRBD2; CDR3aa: CASRPMIAGPKWETQYF; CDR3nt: TGTGCCAGCAGGCCGATGATAGCGGGGCCCAAATGGGAGACCCAGTACTTC
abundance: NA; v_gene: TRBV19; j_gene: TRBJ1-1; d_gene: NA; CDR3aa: CASSRSGMVEAFF; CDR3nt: TGTGCCAGTAGCCGTTCGGGGATGGTTGAAGCTTTCTTT
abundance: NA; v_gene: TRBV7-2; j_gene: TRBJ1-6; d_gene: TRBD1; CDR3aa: CASSSPDRVRNSPLHF; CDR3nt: TGTGCCAGCAGCTCACCGGACAGGGTGAGGAATTCACCCCTCCACTTT
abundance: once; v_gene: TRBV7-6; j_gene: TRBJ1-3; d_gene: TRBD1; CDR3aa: CASSFLEQGAQSGNTIYF; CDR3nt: TGTGCCAGCAGCTTCTTAGAACAGGGGGCGCAGTCTGGAAACACCATATATTTT
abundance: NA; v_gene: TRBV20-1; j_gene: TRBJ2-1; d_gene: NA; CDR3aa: CSASFTEQFF; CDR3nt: TGCAGTGCTAGTTTCACTGAGCAGTTCTTC
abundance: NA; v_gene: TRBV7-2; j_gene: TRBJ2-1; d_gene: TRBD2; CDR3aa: CASSRQAGGSSYNEQFF; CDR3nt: TGTGCCAGCAGCCGCCAAGCGGGGGGGAGCTCCTACAATGAGCAGTTCTTC
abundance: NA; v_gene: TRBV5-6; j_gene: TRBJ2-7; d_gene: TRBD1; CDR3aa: CASSLGQGREQYF; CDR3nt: TGTGCCAGCAGCTTGGGACAGGGGCGGGAGCAGTACTTC
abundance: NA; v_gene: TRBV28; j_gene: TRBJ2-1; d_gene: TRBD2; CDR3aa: CASSATSGSHNEQFF; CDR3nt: TGTGCCAGCAGTGCGACTAGCGGTTCACACAATGAGCAGTTCTTC
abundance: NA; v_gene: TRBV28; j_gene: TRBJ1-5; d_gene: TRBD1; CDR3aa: CASSPYGTGDQPQHF; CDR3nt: TGTGCCAGCAGTCCCTATGGGACAGGAGATCAGCCCCAGCATTTT
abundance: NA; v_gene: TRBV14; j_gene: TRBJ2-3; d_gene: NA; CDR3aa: CASSQDPPTTRTQYF; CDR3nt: TGTGCCAGCAGCCAAGATCCCCCCACGACACGTACGCAGTATTTT
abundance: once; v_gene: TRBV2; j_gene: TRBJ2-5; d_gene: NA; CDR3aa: CASRRGEETQYF; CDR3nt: TGTGCCAGCAGACGAGGGGAAGAGACCCAGTACTTC
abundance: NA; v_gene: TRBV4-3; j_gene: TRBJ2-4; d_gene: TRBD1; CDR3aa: CASSQEGQGASQGIQYF; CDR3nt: TGCGCCAGCAGCCAAGAAGGACAGGGGGCATCTCAAGGCATTCAGTACTTC
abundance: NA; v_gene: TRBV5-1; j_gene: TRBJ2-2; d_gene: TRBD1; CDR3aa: CASRTGSSTGELFF; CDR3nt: TGCGCCAGCAGGACAGGGTCGTCCACCGGGGAGCTGTTTTTT